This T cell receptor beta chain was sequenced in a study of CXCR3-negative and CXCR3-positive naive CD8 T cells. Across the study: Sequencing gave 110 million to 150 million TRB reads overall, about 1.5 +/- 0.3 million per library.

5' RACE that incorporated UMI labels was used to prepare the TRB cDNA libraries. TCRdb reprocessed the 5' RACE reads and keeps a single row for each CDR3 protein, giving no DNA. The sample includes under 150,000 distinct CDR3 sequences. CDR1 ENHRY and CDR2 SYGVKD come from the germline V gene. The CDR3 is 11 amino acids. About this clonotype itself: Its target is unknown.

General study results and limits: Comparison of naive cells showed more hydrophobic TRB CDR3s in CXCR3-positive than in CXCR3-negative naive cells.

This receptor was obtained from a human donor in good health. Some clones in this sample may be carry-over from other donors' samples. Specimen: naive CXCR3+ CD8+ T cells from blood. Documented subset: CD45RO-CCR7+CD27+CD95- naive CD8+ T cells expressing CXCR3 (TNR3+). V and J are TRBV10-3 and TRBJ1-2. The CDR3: CAISDSYGYTF.